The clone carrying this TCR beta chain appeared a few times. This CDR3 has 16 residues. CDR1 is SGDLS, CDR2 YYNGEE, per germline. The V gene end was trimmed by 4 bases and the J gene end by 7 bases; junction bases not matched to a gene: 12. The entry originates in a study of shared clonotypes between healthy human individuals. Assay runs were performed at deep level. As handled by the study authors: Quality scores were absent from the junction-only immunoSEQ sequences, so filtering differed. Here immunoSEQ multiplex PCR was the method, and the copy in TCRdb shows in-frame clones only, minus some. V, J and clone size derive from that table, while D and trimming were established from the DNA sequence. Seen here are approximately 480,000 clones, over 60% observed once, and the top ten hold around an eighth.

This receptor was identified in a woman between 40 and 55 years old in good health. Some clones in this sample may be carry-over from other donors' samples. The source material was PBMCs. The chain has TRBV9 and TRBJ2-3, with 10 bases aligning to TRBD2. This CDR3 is CASSSDWASGRNTQYF. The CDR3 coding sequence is TGTGCCAGCAGCTCCGATTGGGCTAGCGGGAGAAATACGCAGTATTTT.